This T cell receptor (beta chain) came from a study of blood T cell repertoires in COVID-19. As for the study in general: Material from acute and convalescent COVID-19 was sourced from the United States, Italy and Spain.

Method: immunoSEQ multiplex PCR; TCRdb's copy keeps in-frame clones and lacks some. The sample contains 90,000 to 130,000 clones, over 80% of which appear only once. Sequencing used peripheral blood. The clonotype comes from a woman between 70 and 85 years old with acute or convalescent COVID-19.

DNA of the CDR3: TGTGCCAGCAGCTTGGGCGGGGCCACGAACACTGAAGCTTTCTTT. As protein: CASSLGGATNTEAFF. The rearrangement links TRBV5-4 to TRBJ1-1; a possible D gene is TRBD1 (5 bases). The CDR3 sequence is 15 residues long. The germline V gene has CDR1 SGHNT and CDR2 YYREEE (reference sequence). Trimming pared 0 bases from V and 1 base from J, leaving 10 bases between.